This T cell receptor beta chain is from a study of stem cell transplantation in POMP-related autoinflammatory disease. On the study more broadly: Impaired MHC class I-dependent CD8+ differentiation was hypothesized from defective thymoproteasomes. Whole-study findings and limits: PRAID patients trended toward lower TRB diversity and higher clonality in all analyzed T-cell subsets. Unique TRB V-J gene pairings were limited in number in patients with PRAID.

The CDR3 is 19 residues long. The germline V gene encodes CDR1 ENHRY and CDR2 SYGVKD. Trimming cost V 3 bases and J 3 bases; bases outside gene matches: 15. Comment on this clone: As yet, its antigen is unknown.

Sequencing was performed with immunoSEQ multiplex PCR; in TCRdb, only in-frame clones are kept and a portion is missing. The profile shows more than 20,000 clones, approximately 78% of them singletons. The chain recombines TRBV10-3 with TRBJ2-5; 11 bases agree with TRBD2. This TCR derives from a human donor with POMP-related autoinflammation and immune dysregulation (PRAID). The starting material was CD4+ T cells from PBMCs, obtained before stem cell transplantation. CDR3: CAISDPFGLAGGLEETQYF. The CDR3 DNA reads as TGTGCCATCAGTGATCCCTTTGGGCTAGCGGGAGGACTGGAAGAGACCCAGTACTTC.